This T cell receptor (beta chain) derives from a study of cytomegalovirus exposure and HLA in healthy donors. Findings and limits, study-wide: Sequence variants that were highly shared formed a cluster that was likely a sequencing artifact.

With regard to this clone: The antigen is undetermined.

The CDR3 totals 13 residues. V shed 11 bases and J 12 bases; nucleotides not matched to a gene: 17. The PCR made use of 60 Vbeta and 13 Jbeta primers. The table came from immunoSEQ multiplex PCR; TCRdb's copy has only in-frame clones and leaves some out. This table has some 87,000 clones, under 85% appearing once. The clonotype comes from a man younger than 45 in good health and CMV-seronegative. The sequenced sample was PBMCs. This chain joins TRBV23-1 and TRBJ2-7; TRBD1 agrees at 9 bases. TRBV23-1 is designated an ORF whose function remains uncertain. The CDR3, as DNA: TGCGCCCTACGGTACCGGACAGGGGATGATAGGTACTTC. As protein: CALRYRTGDDRYF.